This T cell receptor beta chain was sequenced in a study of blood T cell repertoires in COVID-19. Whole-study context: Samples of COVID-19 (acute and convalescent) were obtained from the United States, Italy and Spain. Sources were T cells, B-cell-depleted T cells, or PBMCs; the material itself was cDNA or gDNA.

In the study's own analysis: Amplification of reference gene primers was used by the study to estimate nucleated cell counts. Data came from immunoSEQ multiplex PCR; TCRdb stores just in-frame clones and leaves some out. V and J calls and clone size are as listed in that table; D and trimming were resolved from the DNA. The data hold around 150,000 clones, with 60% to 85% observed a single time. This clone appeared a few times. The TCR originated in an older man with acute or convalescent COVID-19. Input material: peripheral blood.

CDR3 sequence (DNA): TGTGCCAGCAGCCGGACAGCTAATCAGCCCCAGCATTTT. This encodes CASSRTANQPQHF. The chain combines TRBV5-5 with TRBJ1-5, with D tentatively TRBD1 (6 bases). Per germline, CDR1 SGHKS and CDR2 YYEKEE (reference sequence). V shed 4 bases and J shed 4 bases, with 9 bases lying between them. This CDR3 spans 13 amino acids. Together with reference TRBV5-5 and TRBJ1-5, the CDR3 gives the full variable domain: DAGVTQSPTHLIKTRGQQVTLRCSPISGHKSVSWYQQVLGQGPQFIFQYYEKEERGRGNFPDRFSARQFPNYSSELNVNALLLGDSALYLCASSRTANQPQHFGDGTRLSIL.